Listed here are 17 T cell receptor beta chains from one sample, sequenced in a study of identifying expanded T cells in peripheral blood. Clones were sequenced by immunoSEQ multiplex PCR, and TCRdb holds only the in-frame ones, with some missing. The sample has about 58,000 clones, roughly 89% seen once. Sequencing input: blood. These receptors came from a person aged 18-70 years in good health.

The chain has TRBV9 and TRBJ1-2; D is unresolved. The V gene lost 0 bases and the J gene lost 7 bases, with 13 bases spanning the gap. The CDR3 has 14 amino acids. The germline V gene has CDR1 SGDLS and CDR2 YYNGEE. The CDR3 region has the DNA TGTGCCAGCAGCGTAGATGGGATCCCGGGTGGCTACACCTTC. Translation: CASSVDGIPGGYTF.

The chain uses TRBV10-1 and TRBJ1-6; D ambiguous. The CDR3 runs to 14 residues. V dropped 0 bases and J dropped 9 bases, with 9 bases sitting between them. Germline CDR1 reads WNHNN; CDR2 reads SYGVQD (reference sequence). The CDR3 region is CASSESLGGSPLHF. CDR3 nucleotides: TGCGCCAGCAGTGAGTCTCTGGGTGGTTCACCCCTCCACTTT.

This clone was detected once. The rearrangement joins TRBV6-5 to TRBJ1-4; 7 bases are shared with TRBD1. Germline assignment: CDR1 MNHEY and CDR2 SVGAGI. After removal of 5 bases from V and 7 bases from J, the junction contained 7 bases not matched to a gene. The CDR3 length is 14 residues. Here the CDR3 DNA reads TGTGCCAGCAGTAGAGGACAGGTCCCTGAAAAACTGTTTTTT. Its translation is CASSRGQVPEKLFF.

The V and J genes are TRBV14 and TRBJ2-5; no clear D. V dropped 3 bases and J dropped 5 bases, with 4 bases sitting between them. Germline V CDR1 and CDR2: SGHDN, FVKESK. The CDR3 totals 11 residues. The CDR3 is CASSHGETQYF. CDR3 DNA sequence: TGTGCCAGCAGCCATGGGGAGACCCAGTACTTC. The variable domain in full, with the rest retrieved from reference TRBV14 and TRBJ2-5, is EAGVTQFPSHSVIEKGQTVTLRCDPISGHDNLYWYRRVMGKEIKFLLHFVKESKQDESGMPNNRFLAERTGGTYSTLKVQPAELEDSGVYFCASSHGETQYFGPGTRLLVL.

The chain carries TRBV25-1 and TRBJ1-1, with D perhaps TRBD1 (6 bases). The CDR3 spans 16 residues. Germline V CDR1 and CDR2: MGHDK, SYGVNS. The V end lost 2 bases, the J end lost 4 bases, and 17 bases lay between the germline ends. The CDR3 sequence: CASSERGGVLGTEAFF. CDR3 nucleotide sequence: TGTGCCAGCAGTGAAAGAGGGGGGGTCCTAGGCACTGAAGCTTTCTTT.

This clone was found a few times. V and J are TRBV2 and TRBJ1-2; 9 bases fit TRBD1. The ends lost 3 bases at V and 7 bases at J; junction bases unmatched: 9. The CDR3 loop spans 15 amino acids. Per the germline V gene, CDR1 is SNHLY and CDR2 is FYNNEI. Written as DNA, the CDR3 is TGTGCCAGCAGTGAGGGGGACAGGGAGTGGCCTGGCTACACCTTC. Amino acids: CASSEGDREWPGYTF. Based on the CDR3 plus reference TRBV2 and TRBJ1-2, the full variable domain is EPEVTQTPSHQVTQMGQEVILRCVPISNHLYFYWYRQILGQKVEFLVSFYNNEISEKSEIFDDQFSVERPDGSNFTLKIRSTKLEDSAMYFCASSEGDREWPGYTFGSGTRLTVV.

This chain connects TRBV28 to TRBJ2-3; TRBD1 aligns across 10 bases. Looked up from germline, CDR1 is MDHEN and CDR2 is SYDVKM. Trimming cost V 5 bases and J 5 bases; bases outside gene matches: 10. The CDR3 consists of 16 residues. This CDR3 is CASSPLGQGYIDTQYF. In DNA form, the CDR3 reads TGTGCCAGCAGTCCCCTGGGACAGGGGTATATAGATACGCAGTATTTT.

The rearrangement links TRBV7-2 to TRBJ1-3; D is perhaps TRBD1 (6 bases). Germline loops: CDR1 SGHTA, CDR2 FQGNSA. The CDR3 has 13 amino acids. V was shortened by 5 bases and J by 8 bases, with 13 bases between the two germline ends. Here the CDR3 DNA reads TGTGCCAGCAGCAAGGACAGAGGCTACACCATATATTTT. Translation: CASSKDRGYTIYF.

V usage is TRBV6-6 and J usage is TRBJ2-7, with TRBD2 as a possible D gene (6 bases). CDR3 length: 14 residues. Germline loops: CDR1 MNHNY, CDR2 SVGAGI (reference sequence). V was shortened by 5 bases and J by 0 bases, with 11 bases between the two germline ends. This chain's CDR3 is CASSVTSSSYEQYF. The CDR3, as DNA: TGTGCCAGCAGTGTAACTAGCAGCTCCTACGAGCAGTACTTC.

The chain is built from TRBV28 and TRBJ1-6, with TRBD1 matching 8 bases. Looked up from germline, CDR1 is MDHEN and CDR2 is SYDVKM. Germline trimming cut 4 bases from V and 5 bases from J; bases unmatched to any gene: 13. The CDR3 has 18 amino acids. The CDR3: CASSSRTGIPLNNSPLHF. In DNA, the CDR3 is TGTGCCAGCAGTTCCCGGACAGGGATCCCTCTAAATAATTCACCCCTCCACTTT.

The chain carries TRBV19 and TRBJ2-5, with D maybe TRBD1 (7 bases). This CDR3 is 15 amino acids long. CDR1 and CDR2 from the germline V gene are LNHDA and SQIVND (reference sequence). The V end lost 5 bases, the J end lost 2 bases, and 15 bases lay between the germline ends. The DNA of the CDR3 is TGTGCCAGTAGTTGGGCAGGGGGGCAACAAGAGACCCAGTACTTC. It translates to CASSWAGGQQETQYF.

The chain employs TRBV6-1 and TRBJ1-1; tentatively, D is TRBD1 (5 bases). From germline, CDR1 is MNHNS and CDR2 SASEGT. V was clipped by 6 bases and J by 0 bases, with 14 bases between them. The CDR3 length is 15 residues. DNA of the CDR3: TGTGCCAGCAGAGACAGAAACCACATGAACACTGAAGCTTTCTTT. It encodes CASRDRNHMNTEAFF.

The CDR3 DNA reads TGCGCCAGCAGCCTAGGGGGGGTGGATCAAGAGACCCAGTACTTC. Its protein product is CASSLGGVDQETQYF. The V and J genes are TRBV5-1 and TRBJ2-5; D is possibly TRBD2 (7 bases). The CDR3 extends over 15 amino acids. The V gene lost 4 bases and the J gene lost 2 bases, with 15 bases spanning the gap. Germline values: CDR1 SGHRS, CDR2 YFSETQ.

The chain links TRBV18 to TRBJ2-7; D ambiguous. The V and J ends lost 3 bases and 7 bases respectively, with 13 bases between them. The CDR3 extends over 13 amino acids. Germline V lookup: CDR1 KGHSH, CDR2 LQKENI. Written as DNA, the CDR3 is TGTGCCAGCTCACCCGACCAATGGCGGGAGCAGTACTTC. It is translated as CASSPDQWREQYF. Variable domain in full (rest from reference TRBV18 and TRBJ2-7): NAGVMQNPRHLVRRRGQEARLRCSPMKGHSHVYWYRQLPEEGLKFMVYLQKENIIDESGMPKERFSAEFPKEGPSILRIQQVVRGDSAAYFCASSPDQWREQYFGPGTRLTVT.

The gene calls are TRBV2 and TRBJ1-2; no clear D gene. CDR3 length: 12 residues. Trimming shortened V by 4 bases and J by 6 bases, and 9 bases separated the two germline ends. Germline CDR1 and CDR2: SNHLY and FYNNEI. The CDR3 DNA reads TGTGCCAGCAGTGTATCTGTAGATGGCTACACCTTC. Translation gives CASSVSVDGYTF. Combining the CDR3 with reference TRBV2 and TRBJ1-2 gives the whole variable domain EPEVTQTPSHQVTQMGQEVILRCVPISNHLYFYWYRQILGQKVEFLVSFYNNEISEKSEIFDDQFSVERPDGSNFTLKIRSTKLEDSAMYFCASSVSVDGYTFGSGTRLTVV.

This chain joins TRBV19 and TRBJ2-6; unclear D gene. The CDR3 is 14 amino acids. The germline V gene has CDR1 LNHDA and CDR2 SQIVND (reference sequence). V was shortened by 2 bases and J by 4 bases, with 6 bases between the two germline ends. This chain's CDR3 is CASSILYGANVLTF. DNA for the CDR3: TGTGCCAGTAGTATATTGTACGGGGCCAACGTCCTGACTTTC.

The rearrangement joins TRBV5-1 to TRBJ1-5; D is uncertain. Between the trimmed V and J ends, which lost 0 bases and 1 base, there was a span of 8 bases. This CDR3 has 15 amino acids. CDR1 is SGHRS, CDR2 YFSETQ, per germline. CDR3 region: CASSLDGLSNQPQHF. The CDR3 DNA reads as TGCGCCAGCAGCTTGGACGGGTTGAGCAATCAGCCCCAGCATTTT. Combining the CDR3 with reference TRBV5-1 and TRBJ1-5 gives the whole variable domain KAGVTQTPRYLIKTRGQQVTLSCSPISGHRSVSWYQQTPGQGLQFLFEYFSETQRNKGNFPGRFSGRQFSNSRSEMNVSTLELGDSALYLCASSLDGLSNQPQHFGDGTRLSIL.